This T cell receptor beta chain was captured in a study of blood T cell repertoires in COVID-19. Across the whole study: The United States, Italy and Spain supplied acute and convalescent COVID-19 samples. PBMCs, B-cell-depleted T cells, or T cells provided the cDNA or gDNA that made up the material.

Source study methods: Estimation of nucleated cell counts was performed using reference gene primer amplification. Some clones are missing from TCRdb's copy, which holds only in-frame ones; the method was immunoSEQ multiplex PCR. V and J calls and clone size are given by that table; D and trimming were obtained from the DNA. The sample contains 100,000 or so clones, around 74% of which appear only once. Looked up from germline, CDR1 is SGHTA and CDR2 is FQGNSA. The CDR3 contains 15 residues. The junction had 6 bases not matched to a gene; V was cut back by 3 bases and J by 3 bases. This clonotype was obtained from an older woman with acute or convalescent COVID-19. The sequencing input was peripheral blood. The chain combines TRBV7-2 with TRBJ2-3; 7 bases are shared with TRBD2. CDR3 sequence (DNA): TGTGCCAGCAGCTTTCTCAGCGGGGATACAGATACGCAGTATTTT. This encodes CASSFLSGDTDTQYF.